These T cell receptor beta chains were read from a single sample in a study of shared T cell receptors in the human thymus. Repertoires were generated with immunoSEQ multiplex PCR, while TCRdb's copy carries only in-frame clones and drops some. The data show about 660,000 clones, with approximately 87% seen just once and about 0.0094% held by the top ten. The sample was also reused in another study, on human thymus T cells.

Source material: thymocytes. These receptors all stem from a boy less than two years old with a congenital heart defect. Both conserved end residues are part of each CDR3. Each record gives: CDR3 DNA, CDR3 protein, D gene, V gene, CDR3 length, J gene, clone size. D genes are given only for firm matches. Only some rows state a clone size, as once, few, many or a class for expanded clones.

CDR3nt: TGTGCCAGCAGTTGCCGGACAGGGGGCGTCTACAATGAGCAGTTCTTC
CDR3aa: CASSCRTGGVYNEQFF
d_gene: TRBD1
v_gene: TRBV27
len: 16
j_gene: TRBJ2-1
abundance: once

CDR3nt: TGTGCCAGCAGCTCGGGACTAGCGGGGGGTTCTTCCTCAGATACGCAGTATTTT
CDR3aa: CASSSGLAGGSSSDTQYF
d_gene: TRBD2
v_gene: TRBV5-4
len: 18
j_gene: TRBJ2-3
abundance: .

CDR3nt: TGTGCCAGCAGCGTAGTCGAGAGCGGGAGTTCTGGGGCCAACGTCCTGACTTTC
CDR3aa: CASSVVESGSSGANVLTF
d_gene: TRBD2
v_gene: TRBV9
len: 18
j_gene: TRBJ2-6
abundance: .

CDR3nt: TGCAGCGTTGTAGGGACAGGGGGCACCGGGGAGCTGTTTTTT
CDR3aa: CSVVGTGGTGELFF
d_gene: TRBD1
v_gene: TRBV29-1
len: 14
j_gene: TRBJ2-2
abundance: .

CDR3nt: TGTGCCAGCAGCGGGCTGCCGCTTGACTATGGCTACACCTTC
CDR3aa: CASSGLPLDYGYTF
d_gene: .
v_gene: TRBV7-8
len: 14
j_gene: TRBJ1-2
abundance: .

CDR3nt: TGTGCCAGCAGTATTCGGACTAGCGGGAGCCACACAGATACGCAGTATTTT
CDR3aa: CASSIRTSGSHTDTQYF
d_gene: TRBD2
v_gene: TRBV28
len: 17
j_gene: TRBJ2-3
abundance: .

CDR3nt: TGTGCCAGCAGCCACGGGACAGGGACCAACTATGGCTACACCTTC
CDR3aa: CASSHGTGTNYGYTF
d_gene: TRBD1
v_gene: TRBV7-9
len: 15
j_gene: TRBJ1-2
abundance: once

CDR3nt: TGTGCCAGCAGCCCAAGGCTAGCGGGAGTGATAGGCTCCTACGAGCAGTACTTC
CDR3aa: CASSPRLAGVIGSYEQYF
d_gene: TRBD2
v_gene: TRBV11-3
len: 18
j_gene: TRBJ2-7
abundance: .

CDR3nt: TGTGCCAGCAGTTTAGGGCCAAGATATCAGCCCCAGCATTTT
CDR3aa: CASSLGPRYQPQHF
d_gene: .
v_gene: TRBV28
len: 14
j_gene: TRBJ1-5
abundance: .

CDR3nt: TGTGCCAGCAGTCAGGGGCCCACTGAAGCTTTCTTT
CDR3aa: CASSQGPTEAFF
d_gene: .
v_gene: TRBV11-3
len: 12
j_gene: TRBJ1-1
abundance: .

CDR3nt: TGTGCCAGCACTTTAACAGGGGAAGCTTTCTTT
CDR3aa: CASTLTGEAFF
d_gene: .
v_gene: TRBV28
len: 11
j_gene: TRBJ1-1
abundance: once

CDR3nt: TGCAGCGTTGTTGAGGCGAGGGCGGGAGGTGATGAGCAGTTCTTC
CDR3aa: CSVVEARAGGDEQFF
d_gene: TRBD2
v_gene: TRBV29-1
len: 15
j_gene: TRBJ2-1
abundance: .

CDR3nt: TGTGCCAGCAGCGTAGGAGCGGCTTCCTACAATGAGCAGTTCTTC
CDR3aa: CASSVGAASYNEQFF
d_gene: .
v_gene: TRBV9
len: 15
j_gene: TRBJ2-1
abundance: few

CDR3nt: TGTGCCAGCAGTGAGGGTACAGGGGGCGGCACTGAAGCTTTCTTT
CDR3aa: CASSEGTGGGTEAFF
d_gene: TRBD1
v_gene: TRBV2
len: 15
j_gene: TRBJ1-1
abundance: .

CDR3nt: TGTGCCAGCAGTCGGGACAGGGAGGAAATTGAAGCTTTCTTT
CDR3aa: CASSRDREEIEAFF
d_gene: TRBD1
v_gene: TRBV2
len: 14
j_gene: TRBJ1-1
abundance: .

CDR3nt: TGTGCCAGCAGCTATGGACAGGGGGCGAACGAGCAGTACTTC
CDR3aa: CASSYGQGANEQYF
d_gene: TRBD1
v_gene: TRBV6-5
len: 14
j_gene: TRBJ2-7
abundance: once

CDR3nt: TGTGCCAGTAGTTTCCCGGACAGCTCTGGAAACACCATATATTTT
CDR3aa: CASSFPDSSGNTIYF
d_gene: .
v_gene: TRBV19
len: 15
j_gene: TRBJ1-3
abundance: few

CDR3nt: TGTGCCAGCTCACCTCGGGACAGGGACTTAGAGCAGTACTTC
CDR3aa: CASSPRDRDLEQYF
d_gene: TRBD1
v_gene: TRBV18
len: 14
j_gene: TRBJ2-7
abundance: .

CDR3nt: TGCGCCAGCAGCCTAGGGACAGACCTTCGGGCAGATACGCAGTATTTT
CDR3aa: CASSLGTDLRADTQYF
d_gene: TRBD1
v_gene: TRBV5-1
len: 16
j_gene: TRBJ2-3
abundance: .

CDR3nt: TGTGCCAGCAGCGGCCCTGTTGAGACAGGATCTAACACCGGGGAGCTGTTTTTT
CDR3aa: CASSGPVETGSNTGELFF
d_gene: .
v_gene: TRBV9
len: 18
j_gene: TRBJ2-2
abundance: .

CDR3nt: TGTGCCAGCAGCACCGACAGGGGCCTACGACCGATCTATTGGAATTCACGAAGGACTGGTGGCTACACCTTC
CDR3aa: CASSTDRGLRPIYWNSRRTGGYTF
d_gene: TRBD1
v_gene: TRBV28
len: 24
j_gene: TRBJ1-2
abundance: .

CDR3nt: TGCGCCAGCAGCCAAGATTGGGGGCATCTTATGGCCTACGAGCAGTACTTC
CDR3aa: CASSQDWGHLMAYEQYF
d_gene: .
v_gene: TRBV4-3
len: 17
j_gene: TRBJ2-7
abundance: .

CDR3nt: TGTGCCAGCAGCCCAGTTATAGGGGGCGGCCCTGAAGCTTTCTTT
CDR3aa: CASSPVIGGGPEAFF
d_gene: TRBD1
v_gene: TRBV28
len: 15
j_gene: TRBJ1-1
abundance: .

CDR3nt: TGCGCCAGCAGCCAAGATCGGGACACATCTAACTATGGCTACACCTTC
CDR3aa: CASSQDRDTSNYGYTF
d_gene: .
v_gene: TRBV4-3
len: 16
j_gene: TRBJ1-2
abundance: few

CDR3nt: TGTGCCAGCAGCGTCGGACTAGCGGGGGGGACAGATACGCAGTATTTT
CDR3aa: CASSVGLAGGTDTQYF
d_gene: TRBD2
v_gene: TRBV9
len: 16
j_gene: TRBJ2-3
abundance: .

CDR3nt: TGTGCCAGCAGTGCCCTGACCTCAGGAGACAGAGCCCATCAGCCCCAGCATTTT
CDR3aa: CASSALTSGDRAHQPQHF
d_gene: .
v_gene: TRBV6-1
len: 18
j_gene: TRBJ1-5
abundance: .

CDR3nt: TGTGCCAGCAGTTCCACTTGGGCGGGGGGTTTCTACGAGCAGTACTTC
CDR3aa: CASSSTWAGGFYEQYF
d_gene: TRBD2
v_gene: TRBV27
len: 16
j_gene: TRBJ2-7
abundance: .

CDR3nt: TGTGCCACCAGCAGAGATCCCCCGCCACCGAGCTCCTACAATGAGCAGTTCTTC
CDR3aa: CATSRDPPPPSSYNEQFF
d_gene: .
v_gene: TRBV15
len: 18
j_gene: TRBJ2-1
abundance: .

CDR3nt: TGTGCCAGCAGTAGCCAGGTACAGGGTCTGAGCGGCTACACCTTC
CDR3aa: CASSSQVQGLSGYTF
d_gene: .
v_gene: TRBV6-5
len: 15
j_gene: TRBJ1-2
abundance: .

CDR3nt: TGTGCCAGCAGCTTATTTCCAGGCCAAGAGACCCAGTACTTC
CDR3aa: CASSLFPGQETQYF
d_gene: .
v_gene: TRBV7-3
len: 14
j_gene: TRBJ2-5
abundance: .

CDR3nt: TGTGCCAGCAACGACAGGGGGCCCCCCCCGGGAGAGCAGTACTTC
CDR3aa: CASNDRGPPPGEQYF
d_gene: TRBD1
v_gene: TRBV28
len: 15
j_gene: TRBJ2-7
abundance: .

CDR3nt: TGTGCCAGCAGTCCACCTGATGAGTACCAAGAGACCCAGTACTTC
CDR3aa: CASSPPDEYQETQYF
d_gene: .
v_gene: TRBV28
len: 15
j_gene: TRBJ2-5
abundance: .

CDR3nt: TGTGCCAGCAGTTTAAGGCAGCCCGGGGGGGAGCTGTTTTTT
CDR3aa: CASSLRQPGGELFF
d_gene: .
v_gene: TRBV27
len: 14
j_gene: TRBJ2-2
abundance: .

CDR3nt: TGTGCCAGCAGTCCCCGAGATGACAGGGTATGCTATGGCTACACCTTC
CDR3aa: CASSPRDDRVCYGYTF
d_gene: TRBD1
v_gene: TRBV28
len: 16
j_gene: TRBJ1-2
abundance: .

CDR3nt: TGTGCCAGCAGCGGACAGGGCAAAAACGAGCAGTACTTC
CDR3aa: CASSGQGKNEQYF
d_gene: TRBD1
v_gene: TRBV27
len: 13
j_gene: TRBJ2-7
abundance: .

CDR3nt: TGTGCCAGCAGTTTCAACGTATTGTCAGGGAAAGCTTTCTTT
CDR3aa: CASSFNVLSGKAFF
d_gene: .
v_gene: TRBV28
len: 14
j_gene: TRBJ1-1
abundance: .

CDR3nt: TGTGCCAGCAGTTATCAGAACAGGGGGCCCTCCTACGAGCAGTACTTC
CDR3aa: CASSYQNRGPSYEQYF
d_gene: TRBD1
v_gene: TRBV28
len: 16
j_gene: TRBJ2-7
abundance: .

CDR3nt: TGCGCCAGCAGTCAATCAGCGGGGGAGGGGAGGGGGCGCGATCAGCCCCAGCATTTT
CDR3aa: CASSQSAGEGRGRDQPQHF
d_gene: TRBD1
v_gene: TRBV23-1
len: 19
j_gene: TRBJ1-5
abundance: once

CDR3nt: TGTGCCACAAACCGGGGACAGGACGCTGAAGCTTTCTTT
CDR3aa: CATNRGQDAEAFF
d_gene: TRBD1
v_gene: TRBV10-3
len: 13
j_gene: TRBJ1-1
abundance: .

CDR3nt: TGTGCCAGCAGTTACGTCCCGACAGGGGGCGGGGGAGGCTACACCTTC
CDR3aa: CASSYVPTGGGGGYTF
d_gene: TRBD1
v_gene: TRBV6-5
len: 16
j_gene: TRBJ1-2
abundance: .

CDR3nt: TGTGCCAGCAGCTCCGGACTAGCGGGAGGATTCTACAATGAGCAGTTCTTC
CDR3aa: CASSSGLAGGFYNEQFF
d_gene: TRBD2
v_gene: TRBV7-9
len: 17
j_gene: TRBJ2-1
abundance: .

CDR3nt: TGCGCCAGCAGCCAAGAGCCAGCGGGCTCCTACGAGCAGTACTTC
CDR3aa: CASSQEPAGSYEQYF
d_gene: .
v_gene: TRBV4-1
len: 15
j_gene: TRBJ2-7
abundance: .

CDR3nt: TGTGCCAGCAGCACCCAGGTTTCAATCATGACTGGGGCCAACGTCCTGACTTTC
CDR3aa: CASSTQVSIMTGANVLTF
d_gene: .
v_gene: TRBV7-3
len: 18
j_gene: TRBJ2-6
abundance: once

CDR3nt: TGTGCCAGCAGTTACTTTCCGGTTGCCGGGGAGCTGTTTTTT
CDR3aa: CASSYFPVAGELFF
d_gene: .
v_gene: TRBV6-5
len: 14
j_gene: TRBJ2-2
abundance: .

CDR3nt: TGCGCCAGCAGCCAAGAACGGGTGACTCCAGATACGCAGTATTTT
CDR3aa: CASSQERVTPDTQYF
d_gene: .
v_gene: TRBV4-3
len: 15
j_gene: TRBJ2-3
abundance: few

CDR3nt: TGTGCCAGCAGCTTACCTAGCGGGGCACCCTACGAGCAGTACTTC
CDR3aa: CASSLPSGAPYEQYF
d_gene: TRBD2
v_gene: TRBV7-9
len: 15
j_gene: TRBJ2-7
abundance: .

CDR3nt: TGTGCCAGCAATCGGGACAGGGGGCTGTCGAACACTGAAGCTTTCTTT
CDR3aa: CASNRDRGLSNTEAFF
d_gene: TRBD1
v_gene: TRBV2
len: 16
j_gene: TRBJ1-1
abundance: .

CDR3nt: TGTGCCAGCAGCTTACCGGGAACGTGGACTGAAGCTTTCTTT
CDR3aa: CASSLPGTWTEAFF
d_gene: .
v_gene: TRBV13
len: 14
j_gene: TRBJ1-1
abundance: .